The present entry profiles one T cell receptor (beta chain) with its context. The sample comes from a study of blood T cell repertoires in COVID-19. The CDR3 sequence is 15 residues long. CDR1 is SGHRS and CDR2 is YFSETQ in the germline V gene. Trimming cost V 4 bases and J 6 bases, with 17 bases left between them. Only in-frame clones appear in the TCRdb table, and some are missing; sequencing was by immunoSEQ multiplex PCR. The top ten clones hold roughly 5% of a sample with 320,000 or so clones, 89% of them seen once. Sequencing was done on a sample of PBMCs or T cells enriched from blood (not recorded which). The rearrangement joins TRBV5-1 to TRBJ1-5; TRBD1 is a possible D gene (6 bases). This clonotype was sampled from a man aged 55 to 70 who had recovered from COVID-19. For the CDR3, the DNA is TGCGCCAGCAGCCCCGGCGCGGGGGCTCTTCAGCCCCAGCATTTT. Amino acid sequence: CASSPGAGALQPQHF.